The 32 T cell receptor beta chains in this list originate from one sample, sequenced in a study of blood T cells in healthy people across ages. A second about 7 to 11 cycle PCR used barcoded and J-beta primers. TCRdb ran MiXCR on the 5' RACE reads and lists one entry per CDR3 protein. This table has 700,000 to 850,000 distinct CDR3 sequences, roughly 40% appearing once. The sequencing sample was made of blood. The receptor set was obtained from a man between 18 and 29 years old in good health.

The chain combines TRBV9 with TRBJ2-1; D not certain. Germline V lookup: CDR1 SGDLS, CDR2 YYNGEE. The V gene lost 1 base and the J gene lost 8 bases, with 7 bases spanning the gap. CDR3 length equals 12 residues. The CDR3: CASSVLFYEQFF. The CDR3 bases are TGTGCCAGCAGCGTACTATTCTATGAGCAGTTCTTC.

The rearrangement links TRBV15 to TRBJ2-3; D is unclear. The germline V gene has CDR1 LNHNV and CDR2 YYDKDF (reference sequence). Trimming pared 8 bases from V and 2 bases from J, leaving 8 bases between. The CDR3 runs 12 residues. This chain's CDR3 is CATSDLTDTQYF. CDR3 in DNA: TGTGCCACCTCTGACCTCACAGATACGCAGTATTTT.

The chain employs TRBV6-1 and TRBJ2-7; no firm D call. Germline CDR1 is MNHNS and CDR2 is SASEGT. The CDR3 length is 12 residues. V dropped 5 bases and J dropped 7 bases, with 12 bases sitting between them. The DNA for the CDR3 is TGTGCCAGCAGTCCTAAATACAATGAGCAGTACTTC. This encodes CASSPKYNEQYF.

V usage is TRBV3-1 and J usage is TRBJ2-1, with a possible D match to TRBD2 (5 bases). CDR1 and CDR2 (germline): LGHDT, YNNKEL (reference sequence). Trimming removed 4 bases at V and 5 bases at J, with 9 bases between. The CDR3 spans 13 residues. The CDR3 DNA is TGTGCCAGCAGCCGTCCGGGGAACAATGAGCAGTTCTTC. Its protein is CASSRPGNNEQFF.

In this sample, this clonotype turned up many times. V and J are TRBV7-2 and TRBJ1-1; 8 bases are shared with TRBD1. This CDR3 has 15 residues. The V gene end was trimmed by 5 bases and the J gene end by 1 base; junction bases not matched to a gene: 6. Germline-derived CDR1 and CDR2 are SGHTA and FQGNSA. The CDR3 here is CASSVGDRKNTEAFF. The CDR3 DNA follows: TGTGCCAGCAGCGTCGGGGACAGGAAGAACACTGAAGCTTTCTTT.

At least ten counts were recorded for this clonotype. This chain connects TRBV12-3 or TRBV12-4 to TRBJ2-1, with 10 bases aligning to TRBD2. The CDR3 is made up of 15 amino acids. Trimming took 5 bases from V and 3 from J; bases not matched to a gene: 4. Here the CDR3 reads CASSPSGGNYNEQFF. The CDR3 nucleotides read TGTGCCAGCAGTCCTAGCGGGGGAAACTACAATGAGCAGTTCTTC.

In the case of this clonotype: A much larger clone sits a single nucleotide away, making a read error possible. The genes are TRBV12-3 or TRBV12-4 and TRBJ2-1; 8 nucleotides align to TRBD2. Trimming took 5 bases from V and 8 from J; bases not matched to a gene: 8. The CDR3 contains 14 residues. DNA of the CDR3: TGTGCCAGCAGTGTAGGGCGGGGGGAACATGAGCAGTTCTTC. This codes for CASSVGRGEHEQFF.

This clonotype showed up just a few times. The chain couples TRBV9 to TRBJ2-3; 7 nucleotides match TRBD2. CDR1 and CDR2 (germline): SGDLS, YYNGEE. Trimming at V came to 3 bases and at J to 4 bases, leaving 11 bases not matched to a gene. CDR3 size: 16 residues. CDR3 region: CASSADQRGDSDTQYF. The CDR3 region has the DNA TGTGCCAGCAGCGCCGACCAGCGGGGTGACTCAGATACGCAGTATTTT.

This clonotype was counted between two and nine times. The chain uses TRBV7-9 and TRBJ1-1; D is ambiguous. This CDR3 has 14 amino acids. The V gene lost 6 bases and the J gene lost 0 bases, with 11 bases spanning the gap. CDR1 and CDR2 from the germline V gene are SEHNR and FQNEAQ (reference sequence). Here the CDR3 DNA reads TGTGCCAGCAGTGCTTCGAACCTGAACACTGAAGCTTTCTTT. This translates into CASSASNLNTEAFF.

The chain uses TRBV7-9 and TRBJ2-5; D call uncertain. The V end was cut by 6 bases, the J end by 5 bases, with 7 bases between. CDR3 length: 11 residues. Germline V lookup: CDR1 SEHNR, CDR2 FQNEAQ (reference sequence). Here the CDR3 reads CASSHKETQYF. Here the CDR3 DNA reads TGTGCCAGCAGTCACAAGGAGACCCAGTACTTC.

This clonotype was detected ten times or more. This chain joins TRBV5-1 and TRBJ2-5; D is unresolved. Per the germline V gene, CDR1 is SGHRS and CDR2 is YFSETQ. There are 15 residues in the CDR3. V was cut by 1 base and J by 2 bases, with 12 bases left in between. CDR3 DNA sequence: TGCGCCAGCAGCTTGCTCCCGGACCTACAAGAGACCCAGTACTTC. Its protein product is CASSLLPDLQETQYF.

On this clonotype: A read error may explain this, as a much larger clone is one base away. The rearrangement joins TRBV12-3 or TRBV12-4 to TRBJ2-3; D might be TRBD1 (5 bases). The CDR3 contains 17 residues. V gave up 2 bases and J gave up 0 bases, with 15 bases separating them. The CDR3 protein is CASSLRGGQVSTDTQYF. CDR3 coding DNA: TGTGCCAGCAGTTTAAGGGGTGGGCAGGTAAGCACAGATACGCAGTATTTT.

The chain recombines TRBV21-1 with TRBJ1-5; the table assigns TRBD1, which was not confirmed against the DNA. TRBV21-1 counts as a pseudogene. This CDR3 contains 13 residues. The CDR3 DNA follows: TGTGCCAGCGTCAAGGGGGTCCGACAGCCCCAGCATTTT. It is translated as CASVKGVRQPQHF.

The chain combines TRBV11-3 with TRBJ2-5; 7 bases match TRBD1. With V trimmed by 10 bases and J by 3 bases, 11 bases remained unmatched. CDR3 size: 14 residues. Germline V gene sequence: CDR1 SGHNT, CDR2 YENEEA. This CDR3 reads CATVGRQGKETQYF. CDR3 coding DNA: TGTGCCACCGTAGGCAGACAGGGTAAAGAGACCCAGTACTTC.

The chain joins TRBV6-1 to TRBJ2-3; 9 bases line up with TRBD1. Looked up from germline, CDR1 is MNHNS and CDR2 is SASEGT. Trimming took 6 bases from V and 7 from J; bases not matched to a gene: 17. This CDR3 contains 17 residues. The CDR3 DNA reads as TGTGCCAGCAGCTCGGACAGGGGCCGGCGAGTTCCTTATACGCAGTATTTT. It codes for CASSSDRGRRVPYTQYF.

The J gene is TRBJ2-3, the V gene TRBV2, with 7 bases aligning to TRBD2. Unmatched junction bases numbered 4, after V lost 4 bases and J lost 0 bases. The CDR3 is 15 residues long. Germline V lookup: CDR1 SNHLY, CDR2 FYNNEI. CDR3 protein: CASSALAVSTDTQYF. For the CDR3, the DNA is TGTGCCAGCAGTGCCCTAGCGGTGAGCACAGATACGCAGTATTTT.

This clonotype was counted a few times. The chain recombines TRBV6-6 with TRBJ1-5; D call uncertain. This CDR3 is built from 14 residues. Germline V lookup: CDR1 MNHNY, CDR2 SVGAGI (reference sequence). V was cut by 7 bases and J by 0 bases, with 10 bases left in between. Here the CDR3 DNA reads TGTGCCAGCAACAGCGCCCTTAGCAATCAGCCCCAGCATTTT. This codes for CASNSALSNQPQHF.

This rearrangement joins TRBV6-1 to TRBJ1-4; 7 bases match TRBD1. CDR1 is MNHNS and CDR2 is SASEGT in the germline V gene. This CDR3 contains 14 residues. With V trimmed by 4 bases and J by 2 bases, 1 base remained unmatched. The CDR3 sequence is CASSATGTNEKLFF. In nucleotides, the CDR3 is TGTGCCAGCAGTGCGACAGGGACTAATGAAAAACTGTTTTTT.

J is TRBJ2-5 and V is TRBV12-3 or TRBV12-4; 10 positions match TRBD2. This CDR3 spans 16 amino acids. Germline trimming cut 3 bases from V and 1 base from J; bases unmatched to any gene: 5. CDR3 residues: CASSFGTSGVQETQYF. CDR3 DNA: TGTGCCAGCAGTTTTGGAACTAGCGGGGTCCAAGAGACCCAGTACTTC.

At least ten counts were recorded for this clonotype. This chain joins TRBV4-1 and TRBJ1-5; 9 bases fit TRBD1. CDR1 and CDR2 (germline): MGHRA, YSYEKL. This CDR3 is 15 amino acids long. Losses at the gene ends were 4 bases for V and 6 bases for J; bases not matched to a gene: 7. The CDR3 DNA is TGCGCCAGCAGCCCACAACAGGGGGCAGGTCAGCCCCAGCATTTT. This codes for CASSPQQGAGQPQHF.

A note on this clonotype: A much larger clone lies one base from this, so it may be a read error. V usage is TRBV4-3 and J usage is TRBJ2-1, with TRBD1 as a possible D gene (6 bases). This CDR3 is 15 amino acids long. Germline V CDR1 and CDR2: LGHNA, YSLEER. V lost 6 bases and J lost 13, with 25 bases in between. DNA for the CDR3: TGCGCCAGCAGTCGAGAGGCAGGGGCCTCGGAGACCCAGTTCTTC. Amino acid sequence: CASSREAGASETQFF.

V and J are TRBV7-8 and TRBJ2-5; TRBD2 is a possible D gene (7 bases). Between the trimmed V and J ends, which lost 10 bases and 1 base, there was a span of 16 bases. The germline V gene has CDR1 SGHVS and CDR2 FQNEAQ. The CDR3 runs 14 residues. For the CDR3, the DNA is TGTGCCACCCAGGGAAGGGGGGGCCAAGAGACCCAGTACTTC. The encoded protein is CATQGRGGQETQYF.

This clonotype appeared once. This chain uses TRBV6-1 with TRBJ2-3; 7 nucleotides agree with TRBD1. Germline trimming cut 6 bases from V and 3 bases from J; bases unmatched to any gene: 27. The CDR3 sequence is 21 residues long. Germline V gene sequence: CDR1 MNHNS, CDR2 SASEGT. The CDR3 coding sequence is TGTGCCAGCAGCCAATTACAGGGGTCTTCAGGCACCACAGTCCCGACAGATACGCAGTATTTT. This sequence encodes CASSQLQGSSGTTVPTDTQYF.

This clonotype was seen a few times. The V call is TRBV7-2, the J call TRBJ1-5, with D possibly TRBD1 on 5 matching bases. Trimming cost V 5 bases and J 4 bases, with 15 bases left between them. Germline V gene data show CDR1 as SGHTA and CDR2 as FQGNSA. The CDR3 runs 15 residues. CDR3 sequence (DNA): TGTGCCAGCAGCCCCGGAGGGGCCGTTAATCAGCCCCAGCATTTT. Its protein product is CASSPGGAVNQPQHF.

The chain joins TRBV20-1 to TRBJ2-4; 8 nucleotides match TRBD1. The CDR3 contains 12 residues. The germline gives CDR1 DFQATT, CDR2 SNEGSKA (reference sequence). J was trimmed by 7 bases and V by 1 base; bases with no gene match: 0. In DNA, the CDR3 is TGCAGTGCTAGAGGGACAGGGAACATTCAGTACTTC. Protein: CSARGTGNIQYF.

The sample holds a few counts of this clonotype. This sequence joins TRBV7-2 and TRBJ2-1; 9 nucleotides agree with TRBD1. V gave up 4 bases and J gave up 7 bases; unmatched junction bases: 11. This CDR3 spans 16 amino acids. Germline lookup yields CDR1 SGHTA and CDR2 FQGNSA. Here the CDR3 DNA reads TGTGCCAGCAGCTCCCAAGGGACAGGGCCCCGAAATGAGCAGTTCTTC. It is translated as CASSSQGTGPRNEQFF.

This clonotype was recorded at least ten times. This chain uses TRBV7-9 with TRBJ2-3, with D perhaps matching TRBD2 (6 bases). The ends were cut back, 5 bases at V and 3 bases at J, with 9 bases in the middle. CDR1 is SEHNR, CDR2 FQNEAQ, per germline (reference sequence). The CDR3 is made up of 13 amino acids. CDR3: CASSPGTTDTQYF. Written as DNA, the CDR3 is TGTGCCAGCAGCCCCGGGACTACAGATACGCAGTATTTT.

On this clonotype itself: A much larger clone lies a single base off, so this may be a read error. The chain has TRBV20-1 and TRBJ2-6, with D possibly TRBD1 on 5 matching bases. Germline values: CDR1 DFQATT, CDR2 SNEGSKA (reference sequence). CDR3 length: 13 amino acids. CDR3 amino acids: CSAWPSGANVPTF. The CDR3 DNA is TGCAGTGCTTGGCCCTCTGGGGCCAACGTCCCGACTTTC.

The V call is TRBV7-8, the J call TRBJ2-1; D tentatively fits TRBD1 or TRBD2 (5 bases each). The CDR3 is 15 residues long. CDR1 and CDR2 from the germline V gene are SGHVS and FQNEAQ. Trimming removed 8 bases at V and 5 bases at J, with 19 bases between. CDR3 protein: CASDSGTGPHNEQFF. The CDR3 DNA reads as TGTGCCAGCGACTCAGGGACGGGACCGCACAATGAGCAGTTCTTC.

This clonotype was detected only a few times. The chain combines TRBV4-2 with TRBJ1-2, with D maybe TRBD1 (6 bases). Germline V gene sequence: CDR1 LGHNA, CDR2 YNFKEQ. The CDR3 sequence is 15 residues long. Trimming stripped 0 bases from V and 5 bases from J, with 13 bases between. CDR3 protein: CASSQEARDTYGYTF. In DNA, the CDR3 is TGTGCCAGCAGCCAAGAAGCCCGGGACACATATGGCTACACCTTC.

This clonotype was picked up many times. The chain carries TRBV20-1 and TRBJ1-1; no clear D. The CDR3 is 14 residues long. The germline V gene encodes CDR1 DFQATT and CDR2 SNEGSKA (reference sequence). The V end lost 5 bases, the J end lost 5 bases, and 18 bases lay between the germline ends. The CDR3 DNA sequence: TGCAGTGCTGCTCAGACTGGCCCCGGTACTGAAGCTTTCTTT. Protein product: CSAAQTGPGTEAFF.

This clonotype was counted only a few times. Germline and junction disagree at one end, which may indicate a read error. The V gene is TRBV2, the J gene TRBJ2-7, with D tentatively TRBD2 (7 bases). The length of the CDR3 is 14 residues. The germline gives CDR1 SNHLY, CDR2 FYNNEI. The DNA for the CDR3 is TGTGCCAACAGTGGGGGCGGGAGCTCCTACGGGCAGTACTTC. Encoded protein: CANSGGGSSYGQYF. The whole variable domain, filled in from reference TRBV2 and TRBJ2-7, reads EPEVTQTPSHQVTQMGQEVILRCVPISNHLYFYWYRQILGQKVEFLVSFYNNEISEKSEIFDDQFSVERPDGSNFTLKIRSTKLEDSAMYFCANSGGGSSYGQYFGPGTRLTVT.